This T cell receptor beta chain was identified in a study of shared clonotypes between healthy human individuals. Here immunoSEQ multiplex PCR was the method, and the copy in TCRdb shows in-frame clones only, minus some. This table holds around 640,000 clones, 95% to 97% found once. As defined, naive CD8 cells were CD45RO-negative and positively selected for CCR7, with terminally differentiated effector memory CD45RA+ cells excluded. This CDR3 comprises 16 residues. V shed 5 bases, J shed 1 base, and the junction held 11 bases outside the gene matches. Germline assignment: CDR1 MNHEY and CDR2 SMNVEV (reference sequence).

Sequenced sample: naive CD8+ T cells sorted from blood. This clonotype was sampled from a woman in her 30s in good health. The chain uses TRBV27 and TRBJ2-7, with TRBD2 matching 7 bases. CDR3 sequence (DNA): TGTGCCAGCAGTAAAGATATGACTAGCATTTCCTACGAGCAGTACTTC. Encoded protein: CASSKDMTSISYEQYF.